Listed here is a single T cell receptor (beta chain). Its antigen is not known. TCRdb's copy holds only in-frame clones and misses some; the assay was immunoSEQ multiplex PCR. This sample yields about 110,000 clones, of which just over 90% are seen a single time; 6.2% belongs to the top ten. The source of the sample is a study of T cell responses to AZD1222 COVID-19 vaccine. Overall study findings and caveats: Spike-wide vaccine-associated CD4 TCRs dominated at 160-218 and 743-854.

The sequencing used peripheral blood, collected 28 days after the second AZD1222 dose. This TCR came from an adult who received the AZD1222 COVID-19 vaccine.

CDR3 sequence reads: CASRSDSGANVLTF. The CDR3 DNA is TGCGCCAGCAGGTCCGACTCTGGGGCCAACGTCCTGACTTTC. The J gene is TRBJ2-6, the V gene TRBV4-1; D remains ambiguous. Germline V gene sequence: CDR1 MGHRA, CDR2 YSYEKL. The length of the CDR3 is 14 residues. V was clipped by 6 bases and J by 0 bases, with 6 bases between them.